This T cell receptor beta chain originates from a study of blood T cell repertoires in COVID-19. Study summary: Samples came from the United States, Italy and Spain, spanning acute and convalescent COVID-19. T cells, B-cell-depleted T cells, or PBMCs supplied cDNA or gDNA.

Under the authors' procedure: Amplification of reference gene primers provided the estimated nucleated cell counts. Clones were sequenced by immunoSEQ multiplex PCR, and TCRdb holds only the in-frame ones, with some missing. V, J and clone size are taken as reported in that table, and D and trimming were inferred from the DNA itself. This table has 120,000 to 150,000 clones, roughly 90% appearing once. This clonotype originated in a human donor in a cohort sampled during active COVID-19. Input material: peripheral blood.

The CDR3 DNA reads as TGTGCCAGTACTTACGCCTCGGGTCAGCCCCAGCATTTT. The encoded protein is CASTYASGQPQHF. The V gene is TRBV19, the J gene TRBJ1-5, with D uncertain. The CDR3 length is 13 residues. CDR1 and CDR2 (germline): LNHDA, SQIVND (reference sequence). V dropped 7 bases and J dropped 6 bases, with 13 bases sitting between them.